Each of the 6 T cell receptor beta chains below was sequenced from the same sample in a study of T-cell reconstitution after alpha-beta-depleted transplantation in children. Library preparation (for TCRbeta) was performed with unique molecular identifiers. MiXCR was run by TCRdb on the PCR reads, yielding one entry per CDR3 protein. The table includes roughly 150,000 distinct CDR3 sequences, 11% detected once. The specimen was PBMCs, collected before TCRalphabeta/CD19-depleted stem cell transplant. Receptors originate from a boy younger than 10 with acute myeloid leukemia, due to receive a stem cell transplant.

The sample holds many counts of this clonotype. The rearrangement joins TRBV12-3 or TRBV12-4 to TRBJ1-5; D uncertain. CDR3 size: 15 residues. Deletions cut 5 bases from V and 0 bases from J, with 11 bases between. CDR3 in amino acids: CASSPSLYSNQPQHF. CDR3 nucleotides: TGTGCCAGCAGTCCCTCCCTCTATAGCAATCAGCCCCAGCATTTT.

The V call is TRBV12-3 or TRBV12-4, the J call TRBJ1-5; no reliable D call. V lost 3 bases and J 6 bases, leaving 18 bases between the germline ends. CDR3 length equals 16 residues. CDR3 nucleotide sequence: TGTGCCAGCAGTTTTGGGAGCAACAGTGTAAGTCAGCCCCAGCATTTT. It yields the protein CASSFGSNSVSQPQHF.

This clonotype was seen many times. The DNA for the CDR3 is TGTGCCAGCAGTTTTGAGGCGCGAACTGAAGCTTTCTTT. Translating it yields CASSFEARTEAFF. The V call is TRBV12-3 or TRBV12-4, the J call TRBJ1-1; D remains unclear. This CDR3 comprises 13 residues. Between the trimmed V and J ends, which lost 3 bases and 5 bases, there was a span of 10 bases.

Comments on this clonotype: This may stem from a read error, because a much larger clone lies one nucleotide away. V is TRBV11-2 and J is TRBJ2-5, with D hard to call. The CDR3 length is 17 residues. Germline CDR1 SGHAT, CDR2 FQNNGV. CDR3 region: CASSSLLGRRIQETHYF. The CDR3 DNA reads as TGTGCCAGCAGCTCCCTTTTGGGCAGGCGGATCCAAGAGACCCATTACTTC.

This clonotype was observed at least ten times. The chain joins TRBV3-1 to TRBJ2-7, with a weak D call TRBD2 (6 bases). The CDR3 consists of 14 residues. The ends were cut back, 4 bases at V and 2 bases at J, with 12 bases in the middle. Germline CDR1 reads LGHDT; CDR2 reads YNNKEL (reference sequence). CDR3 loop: CASSPRLVAYEQYF. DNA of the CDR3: TGTGCCAGCAGCCCCCGACTAGTGGCCTACGAGCAGTACTTC.

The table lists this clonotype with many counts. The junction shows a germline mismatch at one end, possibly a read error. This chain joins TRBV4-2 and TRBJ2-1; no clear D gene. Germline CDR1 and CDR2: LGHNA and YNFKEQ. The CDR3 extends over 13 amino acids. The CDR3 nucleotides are TGTTCCAGCAGCCAAGTGGGGTACAATGAGCAGTTCTTC. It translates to CSSSQVGYNEQFF.